This entry lists 8 T cell receptor beta chains sequenced from one sample in a study of tumor-infiltrating lymphocytes in primary liver carcinoma. Blood RNA was derived from unsorted whole blood, and germline DNA was extracted too. A constant-region primer primed TCR beta cDNA synthesis from roughly 520 ng of total RNA. Slightly modified ARM-PCR with three nested multiplex PCR rounds yielded TCR beta libraries. TRBV1-TRBV30 forward primers paired with a C-beta reverse primer drove the first two PCR rounds, around 10 cycles each. MiXCR, applied by TCRdb to the multiplex PCR reads, yields one record per CDR3 protein. Among approximately 210,000 distinct CDR3 sequences, 65% were seen once, and the ten largest hold around 7.1%. Specimen: peripheral blood. Source of these receptors: a woman aged 55-75 years with primary liver carcinoma and hepatitis B virus infection.

As regards this clonotype: This may be a read error, as it is one base from a much larger clone. J is TRBJ2-1 and V is TRBV29-1; TRBD2 might be the D (6 bases). The V and J ends lost 3 bases and 7 bases respectively, with 16 bases between them. The germline CDR1 and CDR2 sequences are SQVTM and ANQGSEA. This CDR3 has 14 residues. CDR3 nucleotide sequence: TGCAGCGTTGAGCTGGGCGGGATTAATAATGAGCAGTTCTTC. It specifies CSVELGGINNEQFF.

Comments on this clonotype: As the CDR3 is not closed by the conserved phenylalanine or tryptophan, this likely results from a read error. The gene calls are TRBV11-2 and TRBJ2-4; no reliable D call. The germline V gene encodes CDR1 SGHAT and CDR2 FQNNGV. The ends were cut back, 6 bases at V and 9 bases at J, with 18 bases in the middle. The CDR3 runs 14 residues. The CDR3 sequence: CASSLTGYDGIQYI. The CDR3 DNA reads as TGTGCCAGCAGTCTGACCGGGTATGATGGCATTCAGTACATC.

This clonotype was counted a single time. This clone may be a read error of a much larger clone one base away. CDR3 bases: TGCGCCAGCAGCCAAAGGTGGAAGGATAATTCACCCCTCCACTTT. Its translation: CASSQRWKDNSPLHF. The V call is TRBV4-1, the J call TRBJ1-6; no clear D gene. The CDR3 covers 15 residues. The V and J ends lost 2 bases and 5 bases respectively, with 10 bases between them. Per germline, CDR1 MGHRA and CDR2 YSYEKL.

The chain uses TRBV11-1 and TRBJ2-7, with D maybe TRBD2 (7 bases). CDR3 length: 18 amino acids. Germline V gene data show CDR1 as SGHAT and CDR2 as FQDESV (reference sequence). V lost 2 bases and J 5 bases, leaving 25 bases between the germline ends. CDR3 in DNA: TGTGCCAGCAGCTTAAGGGGGACGACTAGCAGGAGACCCCACGAGCAGTACTTC. This encodes CASSLRGTTSRRPHEQYF.

This clonotype occurred a few times. A clone one base away is much larger, so this may be a read error. The rearrangement links TRBV6-6 to TRBJ1-5; the D gene is possibly TRBD1 (5 bases). Germline CDR1 reads MNHNY; CDR2 reads SVGAGI (reference sequence). V was cut by 5 bases and J by 2 bases, with 16 bases left in between. The CDR3 is made up of 16 amino acids. CDR3 residues: CASSPRKGAGNQPQHF. In nucleotides, the CDR3 is TGTGCCAGCAGTCCCCGTAAAGGGGCGGGCAATCAGCCCCAGCATTTT.

Notes on this clonotype: One junction end disagrees with the germline gene, perhaps due to a read error. This chain uses TRBV6-1 with TRBJ2-7; 11 nucleotides align to TRBD1. This CDR3 region has 15 residues. Per the germline V gene, CDR1 is MNHNS and CDR2 is SASEGT. As DNA, the CDR3 is TGTGCCAGCAGTCACCGGGACAGGGGGTCGGACGAGCAGCACTTC. This encodes CASSHRDRGSDEQHF.

This clonotype was detected only a few times. The V call is TRBV28, the J call TRBJ2-7; TRBD2 matches 10 bases. The V and J ends lost 6 bases and 6 bases, in that order; junction bases with no gene match: 14. Germline-derived CDR1 and CDR2 are MDHEN and SYDVKM. This CDR3 is 16 amino acids long. CDR3 DNA: TGTGCCAGCAGCCCATGGGGACTAGCGATTCCCCTCGAGCAGTACTTC. Amino acid sequence: CASSPWGLAIPLEQYF. Full variable domain (rest looked up from reference TRBV28 and TRBJ2-7): DVKVTQSSRYLVKRTGEKVFLECVQDMDHENMFWYRQDPGLGLRLIYFSYDVKMKEKGDIPEGYSVSREKKERFSLILESASTNQTSMYLCASSPWGLAIPLEQYFGPGTRLTVT.

The chain carries TRBV11-3 and TRBJ2-7; 8 bases match TRBD2. V lost 5 bases to trimming and J lost 0 bases; unmatched junction nucleotides: 27. This CDR3 spans 22 amino acids. CDR1 SGHNT and CDR2 YENEEA come from the germline V gene. In nucleotides, the CDR3 is TGTGCCAGCAGCCTGAGTTCCATAGGACTAGCAGCAGAAAAACCTACCTCCTACGAGCAGTACTTC. Encoded protein: CASSLSSIGLAAEKPTSYEQYF.